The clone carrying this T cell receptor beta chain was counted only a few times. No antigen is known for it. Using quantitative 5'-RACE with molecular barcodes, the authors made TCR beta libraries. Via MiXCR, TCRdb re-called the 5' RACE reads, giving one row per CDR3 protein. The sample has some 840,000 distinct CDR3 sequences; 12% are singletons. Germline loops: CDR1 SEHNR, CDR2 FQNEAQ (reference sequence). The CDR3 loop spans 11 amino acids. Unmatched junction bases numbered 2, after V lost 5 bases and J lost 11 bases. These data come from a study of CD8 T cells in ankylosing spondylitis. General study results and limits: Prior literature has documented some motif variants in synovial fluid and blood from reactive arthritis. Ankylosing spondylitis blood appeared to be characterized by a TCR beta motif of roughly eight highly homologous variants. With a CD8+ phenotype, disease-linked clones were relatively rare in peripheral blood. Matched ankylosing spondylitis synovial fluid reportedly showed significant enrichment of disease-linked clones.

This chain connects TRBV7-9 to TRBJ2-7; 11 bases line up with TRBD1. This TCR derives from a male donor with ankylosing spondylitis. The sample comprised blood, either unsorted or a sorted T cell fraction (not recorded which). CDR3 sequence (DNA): TGTGCCAGCAGCCCGGGACAGGGGGAGTACTTC. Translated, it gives CASSPGQGEYF.